This TCR beta chain was captured in a study of blood T cells in healthy people across ages. Next came a second PCR, run for about 6 to 12 cycles, which used a sample-barcoded 5' primer along with a J-beta primer mix. TCRdb itself ran the 5' RACE reads through MiXCR, one entry per CDR3 protein. The data contain 1.6 million or so distinct CDR3 sequences, approximately 32% of them seen just once; the ten biggest clones take up around 10%. Overall study findings and caveats: Strong correlation linked observed beta diversity and percent naive T cells.

This clonotype turned up a few times. Its target is not known. V was shortened by 5 bases and J by 4 bases, with 11 bases between the two germline ends. This CDR3 comprises 13 residues. Per germline, CDR1 MNHEY and CDR2 SVGAGI. The V call is TRBV6-5, the J call TRBJ2-5; D uncertain. Sequencing input: blood. The source is a woman in her 30s in good health. This chain's CDR3 is CASSTRSTETQYF. The CDR3 nucleotides are TGTGCCAGCAGTACCCGGTCTACAGAGACCCAGTACTTC.